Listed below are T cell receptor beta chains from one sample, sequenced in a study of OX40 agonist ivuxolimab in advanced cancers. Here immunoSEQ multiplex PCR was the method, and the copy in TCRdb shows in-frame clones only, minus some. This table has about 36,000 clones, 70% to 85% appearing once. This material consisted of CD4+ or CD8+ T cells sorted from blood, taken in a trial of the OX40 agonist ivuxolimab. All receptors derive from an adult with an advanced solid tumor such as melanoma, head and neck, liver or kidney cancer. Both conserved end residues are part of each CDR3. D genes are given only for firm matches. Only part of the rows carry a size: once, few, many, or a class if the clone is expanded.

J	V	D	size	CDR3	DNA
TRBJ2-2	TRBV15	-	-	CATSSLYTGELFF	TGTGCCACCAGCAGTCTGTACACCGGGGAGCTGTTTTTT
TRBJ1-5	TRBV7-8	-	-	CASSLSVRWGGQPQHF	TGTGCCAGCAGCTTATCCGTCAGGTGGGGGGGACAGCCCCAGCATTTT
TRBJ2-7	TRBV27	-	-	CASSSGVNIYEQYF	TGTGCCAGCAGTTCAGGGGTAAATATCTACGAGCAGTACTTC
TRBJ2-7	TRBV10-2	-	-	CASSLQVEQYF	TGCGCCAGCAGCCTACAGGTGGAGCAGTACTTC
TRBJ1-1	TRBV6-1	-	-	CASSEGTTEAFF	TGTGCCAGCAGTGAAGGAACGACTGAAGCTTTCTTT
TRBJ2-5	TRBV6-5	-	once	CASSRTAEGETQYF	TGTGCCAGCAGTCGGACGGCAGAGGGGGAGACCCAGTACTTC
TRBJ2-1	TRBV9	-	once	CASSVPGTGQDEQFF	TGTGCCAGCAGCGTACCCGGGACCGGCCAGGATGAGCAGTTCTTC
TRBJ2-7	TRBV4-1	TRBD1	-	CASSSRDRENGEQYF	TGCGCCAGCAGCTCCAGGGACAGGGAAAATGGCGAGCAGTACTTC
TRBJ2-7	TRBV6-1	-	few	CASSRGVRDYEQYF	TGTGCCAGCAGCAGGGGGGTTCGGGACTACGAGCAGTACTTC
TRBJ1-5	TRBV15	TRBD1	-	CATSRDRGRGQPQHF	TGTGCCACCAGCAGAGACAGGGGGCGAGGTCAGCCCCAGCATTTT
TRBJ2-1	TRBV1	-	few	CTSSLPKLAGAPMDEQFF	TGCACCAGCAGCCTCCCTAAACTAGCGGGGGCCCCTATGGATGAGCAGTTCTTC
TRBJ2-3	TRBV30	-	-	CAWTTGGSDTQYF	TGTGCCTGGACCACAGGAGGGTCCGATACGCAGTATTTT
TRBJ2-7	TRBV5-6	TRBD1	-	CASSSTGYAYEQYF	TGTGCCAGCAGCTCGACAGGGTATGCCTACGAGCAGTACTTC
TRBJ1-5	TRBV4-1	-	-	CASSAAREGPSSSQHF	TGCGCCAGCAGCGCCGCACGTGAGGGCCCCTCGTCGTCCCAGCATTTT
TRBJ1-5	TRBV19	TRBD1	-	CASSVDRGGSNQPQHF	TGTGCCAGTAGTGTTGACAGGGGAGGGAGCAATCAGCCCCAGCATTTT
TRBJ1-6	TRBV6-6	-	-	CASTPISSYNSPLHF	TGTGCCAGCACTCCTATTTCCTCCTATAATTCACCCCTCCACTTT
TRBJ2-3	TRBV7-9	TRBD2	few	CASSLPPRLAGATDTQYF	TGTGCCAGCAGCTTACCCCCTAGACTAGCGGGGGCCACAGATACGCAGTATTTT
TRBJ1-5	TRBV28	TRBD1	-	CASSSTGGDQPQHF	TGTGCCAGCAGTTCGACAGGGGGGGATCAGCCCCAGCATTTT
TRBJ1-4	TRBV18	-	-	CASSPPPCWGATNEKLFF	TGTGCCAGCTCACCACCCCCTTGTTGGGGAGCAACTAATGAAAAACTGTTTTTT
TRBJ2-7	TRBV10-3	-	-	CAIGDGYTYEQYF	TGTGCCATCGGGGACGGTTATACCTACGAGCAGTACTTC
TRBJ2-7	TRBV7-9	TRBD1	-	CASSYAFGDRATYEQYF	TGTGCCAGCAGCTACGCATTTGGGGACAGGGCAACCTACGAGCAGTACTTC
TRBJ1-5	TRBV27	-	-	CASSLGGSNQPQHF	TGTGCCAGCAGTTTAGGCGGAAGCAATCAGCCCCAGCATTTT
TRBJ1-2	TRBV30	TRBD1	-	CAWSLTGGYGYTF	TGTGCCTGGAGTCTGACAGGGGGATATGGCTACACCTTC
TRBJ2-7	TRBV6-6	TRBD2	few	CASSLRLAGVEYF	TGTGCCAGCAGTTTAAGACTAGCGGGGGTTGAGTACTTC
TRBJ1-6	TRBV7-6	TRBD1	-	CASSPRTGHSPLHF	TGTGCCAGCAGTCCCCGGACAGGGCATTCACCCCTCCACTTT
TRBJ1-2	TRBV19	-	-	CASSMLIGGLGGYTF	TGTGCCAGTAGTATGCTCATTGGGGGCCTCGGTGGCTACACCTTC
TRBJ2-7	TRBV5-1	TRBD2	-	CASSSGLAFEQYF	TGCGCCAGCAGCTCGGGACTAGCGTTCGAGCAGTACTTC
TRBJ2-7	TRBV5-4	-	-	CASSLLATYEQYF	TGTGCCAGCAGCCTCTTGGCCACCTACGAGCAGTACTTC
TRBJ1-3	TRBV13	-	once	CASSSGLGGSGNTIYF	TGTGCCAGCAGCTCTGGGCTCGGGGGCTCTGGAAACACCATATATTTT
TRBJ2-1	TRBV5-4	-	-	CASSLGAGAQGNEQFF	TGTGCCAGCAGCTTGGGGGCGGGGGCGCAGGGCAATGAGCAGTTCTTC
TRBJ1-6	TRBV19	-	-	CASSWLGSDSPLHF	TGTGCCAGTAGTTGGCTTGGGTCTGATTCACCCCTCCACTTT
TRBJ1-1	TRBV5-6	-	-	CASSFRGAGDTEAFF	TGTGCCAGCAGCTTTCGGGGGGCCGGGGACACTGAAGCTTTCTTT